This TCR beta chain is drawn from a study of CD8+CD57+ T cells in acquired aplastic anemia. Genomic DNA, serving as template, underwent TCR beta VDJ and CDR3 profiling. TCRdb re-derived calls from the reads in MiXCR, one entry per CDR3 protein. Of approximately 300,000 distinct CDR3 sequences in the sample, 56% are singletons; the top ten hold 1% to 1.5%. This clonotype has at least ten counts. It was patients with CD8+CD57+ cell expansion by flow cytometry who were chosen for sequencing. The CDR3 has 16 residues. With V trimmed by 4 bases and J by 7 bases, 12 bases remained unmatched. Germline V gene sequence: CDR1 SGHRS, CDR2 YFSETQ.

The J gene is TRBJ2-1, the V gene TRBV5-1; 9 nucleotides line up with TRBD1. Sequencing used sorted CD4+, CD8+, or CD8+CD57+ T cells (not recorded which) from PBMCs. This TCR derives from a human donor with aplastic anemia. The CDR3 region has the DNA TGCGCCAGCAGCCTTACAGGGGGCACCGCGTCGAATGAGCAGTTCTTC. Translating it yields CASSLTGGTASNEQFF.